The sequence of this TCR beta chain was determined in a study of blood T cells in healthy people across ages. Germline V CDR1 and CDR2: MNHEY, SVGEGT. The trim removed 7 bases at V and 3 bases at J, leaving 3 bases unmatched. CDR3 length equals 14 residues. Next came a second PCR, run for roughly 6 to 11 cycles, which used a sample-barcoded 5' primer along with a J-beta primer mix. Every sample returned 2.5 million or more CDR3-containing paired-end reads. A single record per CDR3 protein comes from TCRdb applying MiXCR to the 5' RACE reads. The data hold around 800,000 distinct CDR3 sequences, with about 47% observed a single time.

J is TRBJ2-6 and V is TRBV6-2 or TRBV6-3, with TRBD1 matching over 7 bases. The sample taken for sequencing was blood. This receptor was obtained from a man older than 75 in good health. The CDR3 loop reads CASTDRDGANVLTF. DNA of the CDR3: TGTGCCAGCACCGACAGGGATGGGGCCAACGTCCTGACTTTC.